This is a list of T cell receptor beta chains from one sample in a study of shared clonotypes between healthy human individuals. Clones were read by immunoSEQ multiplex PCR, and TCRdb kept only the in-frame ones, dropping some. The table has approximately 500,000 clones, 60% to 80% seen once. Sequenced: PBMCs. The receptors originated from a middle-aged woman in good health. Some clones in this sample may be carry-over from other donors' samples. Both conserved end residues are trimmed from each CDR3. Clone size is stated in some rows and not others, as once, few, many or a class when expanded.

CDR3 length: 13; V gene: TRBV18; J gene: TRBJ2-7; clone size: NA; CDR3 protein: ASSRGQGRVDEQY
CDR3 length: 13; V gene: TRBV18; J gene: TRBJ2-7; clone size: once; CDR3 protein: ASSQGTRIVYEQY
CDR3 length: 16; V gene: TRBV7-2; J gene: TRBJ2-7; clone size: NA; CDR3 protein: ASSSRGGTGTGVYEQY
CDR3 length: 17; V gene: TRBV23-1; J gene: TRBJ2-6; clone size: NA; CDR3 protein: ASSHHADKRLDGANVLT
CDR3 length: 11; V gene: TRBV19; J gene: TRBJ2-7; clone size: NA; CDR3 protein: ASSMTVNYEQY
CDR3 length: 12; V gene: TRBV19; J gene: TRBJ2-3; clone size: NA; CDR3 protein: ASSIFVSTDTQY
CDR3 length: 16; V gene: TRBV7-2; J gene: TRBJ2-2; clone size: NA; CDR3 protein: APYAWASGPVATGELF
CDR3 length: 12; V gene: TRBV5-1; J gene: TRBJ2-2; clone size: NA; CDR3 protein: ASLAASAAGELF
CDR3 length: 12; V gene: TRBV7-9; J gene: TRBJ1-5; clone size: few; CDR3 protein: ASGWGDKESAQH
CDR3 length: 11; V gene: TRBV5-1; J gene: TRBJ2-5; clone size: NA; CDR3 protein: ASSLGVAETQY
CDR3 length: 13; V gene: TRBV5-1; J gene: TRBJ2-5; clone size: NA; CDR3 protein: ASSLVGQGGETQY
CDR3 length: 14; V gene: TRBV5-1; J gene: TRBJ1-1; clone size: NA; CDR3 protein: ASSLGRYRDKVEAF
CDR3 length: 13; V gene: TRBV28; J gene: TRBJ1-5; clone size: few; CDR3 protein: ASSLRDSGNQPQH
CDR3 length: 11; V gene: TRBV10-3; J gene: TRBJ2-7; clone size: NA; CDR3 protein: AIRGTVGYEQY
CDR3 length: 16; V gene: TRBV7-9; J gene: TRBJ2-3; clone size: NA; CDR3 protein: ASSGTYSGRDGTDTQY
CDR3 length: 11; V gene: TRBV2; J gene: TRBJ1-1; clone size: NA; CDR3 protein: ASTNDRETEAF
CDR3 length: 14; V gene: TRBV5-6; J gene: TRBJ1-2; clone size: NA; CDR3 protein: ASSLFAPGTSYGYT
CDR3 length: 15; V gene: TRBV5-4; J gene: TRBJ2-3; clone size: few; CDR3 protein: ASSLSGGIRGRDTQY
CDR3 length: 15; V gene: TRBV7-7; J gene: TRBJ2-3; clone size: NA; CDR3 protein: ASSPGTSGTSTDTQY
CDR3 length: 12; V gene: TRBV6-6; J gene: TRBJ1-1; clone size: few; CDR3 protein: ASKGQGINTEAF
CDR3 length: 14; V gene: TRBV10-3; J gene: TRBJ2-3; clone size: NA; CDR3 protein: AISEFAGGGTDTQY
CDR3 length: 13; V gene: TRBV18; J gene: TRBJ2-5; clone size: NA; CDR3 protein: ASSLTRGPQETQY
CDR3 length: 13; V gene: TRBV7-8; J gene: TRBJ2-1; clone size: NA; CDR3 protein: ASSPGTGRDNEQF
CDR3 length: 12; V gene: TRBV28; J gene: TRBJ2-6; clone size: NA; CDR3 protein: ASRGLSGANVLT
CDR3 length: 11; V gene: TRBV30; J gene: NA; clone size: NA; CDR3 protein: AWSISGLYEQY
CDR3 length: 10; V gene: TRBV27; J gene: TRBJ1-1; clone size: few; CDR3 protein: ASSGTGPEAF
CDR3 length: 11; V gene: TRBV7-2; J gene: TRBJ1-4; clone size: NA; CDR3 protein: ASRGARNEKLF
CDR3 length: 14; V gene: TRBV25-1; J gene: TRBJ1-2; clone size: few; CDR3 protein: ASSGTGGPANYGYT
CDR3 length: 12; V gene: TRBV27; J gene: TRBJ2-1; clone size: NA; CDR3 protein: ASSGLGLVNEQF
CDR3 length: 9; V gene: TRBV9; J gene: TRBJ2-1; clone size: NA; CDR3 protein: ASSVGVKQF
CDR3 length: 11; V gene: TRBV23-1; J gene: TRBJ1-5; clone size: NA; CDR3 protein: ASSPDRVQPQH
CDR3 length: 13; V gene: TRBV5-4; J gene: TRBJ2-5; clone size: once; CDR3 protein: ASSQGLAGSETQY
CDR3 length: 13; V gene: TRBV4-2; J gene: TRBJ2-7; clone size: NA; CDR3 protein: ASSQPTSGSEQQY
CDR3 length: 17; V gene: TRBV10-3; J gene: TRBJ2-3; clone size: once; CDR3 protein: AISTSKRGQAPYTDTQY
CDR3 length: 13; V gene: TRBV18; J gene: TRBJ1-4; clone size: NA; CDR3 protein: ASSPVGLINEKLF
CDR3 length: 14; V gene: TRBV5-4; J gene: TRBJ2-3; clone size: NA; CDR3 protein: ASSMGLAGSTDTQY
CDR3 length: 13; V gene: TRBV9; J gene: TRBJ2-7; clone size: NA; CDR3 protein: ASSVGSGRGYEQY
CDR3 length: 11; V gene: TRBV5-4; J gene: TRBJ2-7; clone size: NA; CDR3 protein: ASSFSASYEQY
CDR3 length: 11; V gene: TRBV29-1; J gene: TRBJ2-7; clone size: NA; CDR3 protein: SVEGPGDYEQY
CDR3 length: 11; V gene: TRBV28; J gene: TRBJ2-1; clone size: NA; CDR3 protein: ASSRDQGNEQF
CDR3 length: 13; V gene: TRBV7-2; J gene: TRBJ2-7; clone size: NA; CDR3 protein: ASSPTSGRSYEQY